This is a list of T cell receptor beta chains from one sample in a study of siplizumab effects on memory and regulatory T cells. TCRdb keeps only in-frame clones here, not all; method: immunoSEQ multiplex PCR. The data show 50,000 or so clones, roughly nine tenths seen once. The specimen sequenced was naive CD8+ T cells sorted from blood. All receptors derive from a human donor in good health. Each CDR3 is given without its conserved first and last residue. Each record gives: V gene, CDR3 length, J gene, clone size, CDR3 protein. Clone size appears in some rows only: once, few, many, or a class for an expanded clone.

>TRBV7-8|15|TRBJ1-1|-
ASNGGVKQSMNTEAF
>TRBV30|10|TRBJ2-3|-
AWSVQMDTQY
>TRBV7-9|14|TRBJ1-2|-
ASSFSGGQLYYGYT
>TRBV23-1|17|TRBJ2-7|-
ASSQSISGYRDKSYEQY
>TRBV6-5|13|TRBJ2-1|-
ASRNSIGGQNEQF
>TRBV12-5|10|TRBJ2-7|-
ASGPQVYEQY
>TRBV5-1|13|TRBJ1-5|-
ASSPGTGFNQPQH
>TRBV4-1|13|TRBJ2-5|-
ASSQDRWGGETQY
>TRBV11-2|12|TRBJ2-1|-
ASSWRLGYNEQF
>TRBV5-1|12|TRBJ2-7|once
ASSTSGQTYEQY
>TRBV7-6|14|TRBJ1-5|-
ASSLVPGQANQPQH
>TRBV4-1|14|TRBJ2-7|-
ASSQEGASGTYEQY
>TRBV7-2|10|TRBJ1-6|-
ASSLVDGSLH
>TRBV4-1|13|TRBJ2-7|-
ASSPDGAVSYEQY
>TRBV29-1|11|TRBJ2-7|-
SVERRDSYEQY
>TRBV6-6|12|TRBJ1-5|-
ASYGQASNQPQH
>TRBV2|13|TRBJ2-1|-
ASSEDGGLYNEQF
>TRBV5-1|13|TRBJ2-5|-
ASSLAPRGLETQY
>TRBV2|11|TRBJ1-2|-
ASSGGTGGGYT
>TRBV19|16|TRBJ2-1|-
ASSWREDWSGSYNEQF
>TRBV4-1|15|TRBJ2-1|-
ASSQGAAGTTYNEQF
>TRBV27|11|TRBJ1-5|-
ASSLIVSGPQH
>TRBV30|14|TRBJ2-7|once
AWSSGQGTGRNEQY
>TRBV7-9|9|TRBJ2-1|-
ASRRSQGQF
>TRBV7-9|14|TRBJ2-2|-
ASSLGRPEGTGELF
>TRBV7-9|12|TRBJ2-7|-
ASSLVTGAYEQY
>TRBV7-3|17|TRBJ2-3|-
ASSPVHSGRLVGTDTQY
>TRBV29-1|9|TRBJ1-2|few
SVWTVYGYT
>TRBV27|14|TRBJ1-1|-
ASSPMGAGMNTEAF
>TRBV7-8|13|TRBJ1-5|-
ASTKWGEDNQPQH
>TRBV11-2|10|TRBJ2-2|-
ASSFSAGELF
>TRBV7-9|13|TRBJ2-5|-
ASSLRDSWGETQY
>TRBV7-9|13|TRBJ2-7|-
ASSLRVGITYEQY
>TRBV5-4|14|TRBJ2-5|-
ASSLILSGYGETQY
>TRBV27|11|TRBJ1-1|few
ASSPGAGTEAF
>TRBV28|15|TRBJ1-3|-
ASSRLPDTIHGNTIY
>TRBV19|13|TRBJ2-7|once
ASSIGRSGPYEQY
>TRBV6-5|10|TRBJ2-3|-
ASSYSGEAQY
>TRBV27|13|TRBJ2-7|-
ASSYRGRHTYEQY
>TRBV30|12|TRBJ2-7|-
AWSVMGRGYEQY
>TRBV10-3|12|TRBJ1-2|-
AISGQDVNYGYT
>TRBV29-1|12|TRBJ1-2|-
SVEFASGDYGYT
>TRBV5-1|14|TRBJ1-3|-
ASSPSRGPTGNTIY
>TRBV6-6|12|TRBJ2-7|-
ASSNPDREYEQY
>TRBV4-1|13|TRBJ2-1|-
ASSQDWRGGNEQF
>TRBV9|10|TRBJ2-1|-
ASSVGYNEQF
>TRBV2|11|-|-
ASRGILTYEQY
>TRBV6-5|11|TRBJ2-7|-
ASSKSGDYEQY